This T cell receptor beta chain was recovered during a study of blood T cell repertoires in COVID-19. From germline, CDR1 is MNHNS and CDR2 SASEGT. V was clipped by 4 bases and J by 0 bases, with 16 bases between them. The CDR3 contains 17 residues. The protocol was immunoSEQ multiplex PCR, while the TCRdb copy is restricted to in-frame clones and leaves out a portion. The table has some 150,000 clones, about 87% seen once; the top ten hold more than 3.5%. This clone was seen once. Sequencing was performed on peripheral blood. This chain uses TRBV6-1 with TRBJ2-1; D may be TRBD2 (6 bases). This sequence was found in a woman aged 35 to 49 with acute or convalescent COVID-19. Written as DNA, the CDR3 is TGTGCCAGCAGTGCCCAACTAGCACCAAGCTCCTACAATGAGCAGTTCTTC. Translated, it gives CASSAQLAPSSYNEQFF.